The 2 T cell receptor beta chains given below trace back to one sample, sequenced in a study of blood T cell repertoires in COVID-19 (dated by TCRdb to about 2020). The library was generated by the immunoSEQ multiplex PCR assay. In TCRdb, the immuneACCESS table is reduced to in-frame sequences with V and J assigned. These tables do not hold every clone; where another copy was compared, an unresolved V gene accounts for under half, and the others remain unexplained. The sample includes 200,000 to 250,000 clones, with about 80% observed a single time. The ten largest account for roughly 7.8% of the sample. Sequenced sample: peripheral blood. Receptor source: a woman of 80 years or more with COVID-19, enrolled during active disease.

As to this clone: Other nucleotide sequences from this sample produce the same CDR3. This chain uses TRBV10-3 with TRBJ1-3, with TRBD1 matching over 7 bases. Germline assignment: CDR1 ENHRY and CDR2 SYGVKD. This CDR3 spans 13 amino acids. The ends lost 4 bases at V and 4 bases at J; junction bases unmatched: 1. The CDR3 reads CAISGDSGNTIYF. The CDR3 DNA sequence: TGTGCCATCAGTGGGGACAGCGGAAACACCATATATTTT.

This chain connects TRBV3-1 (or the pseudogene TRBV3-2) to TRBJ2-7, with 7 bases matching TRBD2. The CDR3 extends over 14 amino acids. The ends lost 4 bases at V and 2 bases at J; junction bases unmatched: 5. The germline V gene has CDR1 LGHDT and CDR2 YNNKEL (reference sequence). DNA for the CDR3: TGTGCCAGCAGCCGCCGACTAGCCACCTACGAGCAGTACTTC. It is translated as CASSRRLATYEQYF.